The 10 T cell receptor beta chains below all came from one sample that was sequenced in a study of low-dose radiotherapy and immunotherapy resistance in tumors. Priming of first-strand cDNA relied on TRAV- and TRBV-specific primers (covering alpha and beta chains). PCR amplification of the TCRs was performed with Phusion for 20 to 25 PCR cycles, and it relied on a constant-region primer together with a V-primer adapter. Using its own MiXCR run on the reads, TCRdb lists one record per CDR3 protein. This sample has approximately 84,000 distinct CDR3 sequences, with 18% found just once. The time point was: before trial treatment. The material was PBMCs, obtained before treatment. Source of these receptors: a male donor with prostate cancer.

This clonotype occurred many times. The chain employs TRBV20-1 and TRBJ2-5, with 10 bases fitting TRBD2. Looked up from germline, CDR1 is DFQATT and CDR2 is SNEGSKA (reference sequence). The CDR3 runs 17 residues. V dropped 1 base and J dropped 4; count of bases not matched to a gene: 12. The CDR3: CSARASQSGGAGETQYF. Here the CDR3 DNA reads TGCAGTGCTAGAGCGTCGCAGAGCGGGGGGGCCGGAGAGACCCAGTACTTC.

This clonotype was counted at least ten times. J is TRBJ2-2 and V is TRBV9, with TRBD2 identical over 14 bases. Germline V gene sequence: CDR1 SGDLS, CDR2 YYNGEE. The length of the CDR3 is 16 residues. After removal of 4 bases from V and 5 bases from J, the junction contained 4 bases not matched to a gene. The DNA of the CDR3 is TGTGCCAGCAGCTTTGGGACTAGCGGGGGTACCGGGGAGCTGTTTTTT. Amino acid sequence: CASSFGTSGGTGELFF.

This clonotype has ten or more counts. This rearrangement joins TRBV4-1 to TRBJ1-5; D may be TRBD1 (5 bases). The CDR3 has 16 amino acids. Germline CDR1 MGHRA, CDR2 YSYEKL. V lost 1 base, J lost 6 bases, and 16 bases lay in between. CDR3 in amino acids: CASSQVLGDGGQPQHF. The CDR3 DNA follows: TGCGCCAGCAGCCAAGTACTCGGGGACGGGGGTCAGCCCCAGCATTTT.

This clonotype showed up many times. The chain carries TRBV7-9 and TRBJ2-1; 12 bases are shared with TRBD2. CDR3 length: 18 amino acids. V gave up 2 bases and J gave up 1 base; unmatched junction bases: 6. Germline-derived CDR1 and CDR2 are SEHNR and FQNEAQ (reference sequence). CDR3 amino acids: CASSLHPLAGGSYNEQFF. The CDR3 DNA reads TGTGCCAGCAGCTTACACCCACTAGCGGGGGGTTCCTACAATGAGCAGTTCTTC.

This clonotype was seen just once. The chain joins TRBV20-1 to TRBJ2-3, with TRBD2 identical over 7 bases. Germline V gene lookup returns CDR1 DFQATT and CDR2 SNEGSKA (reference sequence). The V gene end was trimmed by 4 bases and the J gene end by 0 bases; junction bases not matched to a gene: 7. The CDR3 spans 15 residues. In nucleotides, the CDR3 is TGCAGTGCTACCAATCTAGCGGAGAGCACAGATACGCAGTATTTT. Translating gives CSATNLAESTDTQYF.

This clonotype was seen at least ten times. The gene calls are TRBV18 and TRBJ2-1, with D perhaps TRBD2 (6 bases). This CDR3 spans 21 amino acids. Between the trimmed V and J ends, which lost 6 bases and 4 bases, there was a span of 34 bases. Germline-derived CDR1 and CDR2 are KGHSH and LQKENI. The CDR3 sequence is CASSSPLTTGLTLVGYNEQFF. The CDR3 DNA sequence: TGTGCCAGCTCCTCACCCCTCACTACGGGACTCACCCTCGTTGGTTACAATGAGCAGTTCTTC.

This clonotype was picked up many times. CDR3 DNA sequence: TGTGCCAGCAGCCAAGAGGGACTAGCAAGTACCGGGGAGCTGTTTTTT. Translating gives CASSQEGLASTGELFF. The rearrangement joins TRBV3-1 to TRBJ2-2; 9 nucleotides agree with TRBD2. The CDR3 is 16 residues long. J was trimmed by 5 bases and V by 0 bases; bases with no gene match: 4. CDR1 and CDR2 from the germline V gene are LGHDT and YNNKEL (reference sequence).

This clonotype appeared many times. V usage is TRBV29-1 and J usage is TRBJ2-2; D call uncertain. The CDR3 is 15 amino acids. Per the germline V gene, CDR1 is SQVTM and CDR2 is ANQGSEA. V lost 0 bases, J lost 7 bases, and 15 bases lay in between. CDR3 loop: CSVEDQKGRIGELFF. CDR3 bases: TGCAGCGTTGAAGATCAAAAGGGCCGAATCGGGGAGCTGTTTTTT.

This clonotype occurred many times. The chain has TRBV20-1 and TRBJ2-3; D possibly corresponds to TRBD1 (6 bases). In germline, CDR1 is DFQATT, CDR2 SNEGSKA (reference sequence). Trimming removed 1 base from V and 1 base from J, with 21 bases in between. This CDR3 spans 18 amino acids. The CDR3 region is CSARAGPPGVGGTDTQYF. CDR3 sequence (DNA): TGCAGTGCTAGAGCGGGACCCCCAGGGGTGGGTGGCACAGATACGCAGTATTTT.

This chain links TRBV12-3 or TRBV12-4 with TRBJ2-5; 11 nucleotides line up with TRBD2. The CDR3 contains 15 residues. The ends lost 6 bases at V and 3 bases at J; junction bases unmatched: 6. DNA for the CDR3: TGTGCCAGCAGGCTAGCGGGGGGCCAGGAAGAGACCCAGTACTTC. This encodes CASRLAGGQEETQYF.